Listed below are T cell receptor beta chains from one sample, sequenced in a study of cytomegalovirus exposure and HLA in healthy donors. TCRdb keeps only in-frame clones here, not all; method: immunoSEQ multiplex PCR. In the table there are about 200,000 clones, around 80% of which are singletons. The material sequenced was PBMCs. These receptors were collected from a man younger than 40 in good health and CMV-seronegative. Both conserved end residues are part of each CDR3. Clone size is not always given. Where it is, it says once, few, many or a class for expanded clones.

V	size	CDR3
TRBV29-1	-	CSLAETGVYNEQFF
TRBV11-2	once	CASSPSGREAGELFF
TRBV10-2	-	CASQRASGSNYEQYF
TRBV6-1	-	CAITTGNWNTEAFF
TRBV5-4	-	CASSQPGRLLNTGELFF
TRBV10-3	few	CAISEPGIYEQYF
TRBV6-1	-	CASSELGGYSGNTIYF
TRBV5-5	-	CASSSLFPSNQPQHF
TRBV29-1	-	CSVEDRSGGQPQHF
TRBV6-6	-	CASRSTEFSGNTIYF
TRBV9	-	CASSVDGTSGGELFF
TRBV27	-	CASSTGTGGEKLFF
TRBV4-1	-	CASSQASGTSGISLIHEQYF
TRBV7-2	-	CASSLRHGRTAYEQYF
TRBV28	-	CASSPGMRGRPYEQYF
TRBV18	few	CASSPPGLTTGELFF
TRBV10-3	-	CAISAASNTEAFF
TRBV19	-	CASSPGRGFLYEQYF
TRBV6-5	-	CASSRGQASGYTF
TRBV5-1	-	CASSYSQGRDTEAFF
TRBV13	-	CASRRGLAGASYEQYF
TRBV6-5	-	CASSFARLASSYEQYF
TRBV28	-	CASSPVAGGADTQYF
TRBV4-2	once	CASSQDRVEDEQFF
TRBV27	-	CASSLSRKDKNIQYF
TRBV5-1	-	CASSQMTGYNEQFF
TRBV4-1	few	CASSQRNLAIITGELFF
TRBV10-2	once	CASRKGQGVIYEQYF
TRBV11-2	-	CASSSKAQLYEQYF
TRBV2	once	CASSGTVYGYTF
TRBV25-1	-	CASSGETGGSYNEQFF
TRBV6-5	-	CASSYSPGFGQYF
TRBV7-2	-	CASSSPTWREFTDTQYF
TRBV5-1	-	CASSKTTSGYNEQFF
TRBV30	-	CAWSRDRGQEKLFF
TRBV2	-	CASSELVLAGDLDTQYF
TRBV15	few	CATSRVGLLPQYF
TRBV2	-	CASRFDRGQETQYF
TRBV7-9	-	CASSFGTGTVTTGELFF
TRBV19	once	CASSLAGGFGETQYF
TRBV5-4	-	CASSLGGKTGANVLTF
TRBV2	-	CASIQRELSYNEQFF
TRBV30	-	CAWSRGTGGNTEAFF
TRBV29-1	-	CSVIGLAGSPDTQYF
TRBV27	few	CASSLGGNGGYTF
TRBV5-1	-	CASSPQGGRPEAFF
TRBV19	once	CASRPDRSDGYTF
TRBV29-1	-	CSVEPLSTDTQYF
TRBV19	-	CASSINPPSGSTEAFF
TRBV6-5	-	CASRPVALTDTQYF
TRBV7-9	-	CASRSTGSLTEAFF
TRBV15	-	CATSGERTSGRWEQYF
TRBV11-3	few	CASSQYRYPLAEYTDTQYF